The following is a T cell receptor beta chain sequence with its context. Sequencing used immunoSEQ v3. Produced via immunoSEQ multiplex PCR; TCRdb's table is partial and in-frame only. The sample holds approximately 60,000 clones; roughly four fifths are singletons and the top ten take approximately 3%. Time point described: pre-treatment sample, taken before nivolumab and TIL therapy. Germline CDR1 MNHEY, CDR2 SMNVEV (reference sequence). The CDR3 runs to 12 residues. The V segment lost 6 bases and the J segment 6 bases; nucleotides outside the gene matches: 5. These data come from a study of TIL therapy for anti-PD-1-resistant metastatic lung cancer.

Sequencing used blood, obtained at baseline. The source of this sequence is a person between 25 and 80 years old with non-small cell lung cancer. V is TRBV27 and J is TRBJ2-7; 7 bases are a match to TRBD2. For the CDR3, the DNA is TGTGCCAGCAGGGGGGGGTGGGGCGAGCAGTACTTC. Encoded protein: CASRGGWGEQYF.